A selection of T cell receptor beta chains follows, all from one sample in a study of blood T cell repertoires in COVID-19. The protocol was immunoSEQ multiplex PCR, while the TCRdb copy is restricted to in-frame clones and leaves out a portion. The table records under 300,000 clones, 85% to 90% of them present only once. The specimen sequenced was PBMCs or T cells enriched from blood (not recorded which). Receptor source: a man between 18 and 29 years old who had recovered from COVID-19. Both conserved end residues are part of each CDR3. Each record gives: J gene, D gene, V gene, clone size, CDR3 protein, CDR3 DNA. D genes are given only for firm matches. Some rows mark clone size as missing; the rest say once, few, many or name a class of expanded clone.

J: TRBJ1-1
D: .
V: TRBV5-1
size: .
CDR3: CASSLAHGGLNTEAFF
DNA: TGCGCCAGCAGCTTGGCCCATGGGGGCCTGAACACTGAAGCTTTCTTT

J: TRBJ2-7
D: TRBD1
V: TRBV10-2
size: .
CDR3: CASLDREVYEQYF
DNA: TGCGCCAGCCTCGACAGGGAAGTGTACGAGCAGTACTTC

J: TRBJ1-2
D: .
V: TRBV4-1
size: few
CDR3: CASSQDGQGLYGYTF
DNA: TGCGCCAGCAGCCAAGATGGGCAGGGCCTCTATGGCTACACCTTC

J: TRBJ1-2
D: TRBD1
V: TRBV5-4
size: .
CDR3: CASSAGGQSGGYTF
DNA: TGTGCCAGCAGCGCAGGGGGCCAATCCGGTGGCTACACCTTC

J: TRBJ2-3
D: TRBD2
V: TRBV3-1/TRBV3-2
size: .
CDR3: CASSASSGGPGDTQYF
DNA: TGTGCCAGCAGCGCCTCTAGCGGGGGGCCGGGAGATACGCAGTATTTT

J: TRBJ2-7
D: TRBD2
V: TRBV10-3
size: .
CDR3: CAISGSGRASLEQYF
DNA: TGTGCCATCAGTGGTAGCGGGAGGGCCTCTCTAGAGCAGTACTTC

J: TRBJ2-5
D: TRBD2
V: TRBV4-1
size: .
CDR3: CASSPGLAEGGETQYF
DNA: TGCGCCAGCAGCCCGGGACTAGCGGAGGGGGGAGAGACCCAGTACTTC

J: TRBJ2-7
D: .
V: TRBV2
size: .
CDR3: CASSEGIAGLSYEQYF
DNA: TGTGCCAGCAGTGAAGGGATCGCGGGATTATCCTACGAGCAGTACTTC

J: TRBJ1-5
D: .
V: TRBV2
size: .
CDR3: CASSGDGKGSQPQHF
DNA: TGTGCCAGCAGTGGAGACGGGAAAGGCAGTCAGCCCCAGCATTTT

J: TRBJ1-1
D: TRBD1
V: TRBV18
size: .
CDR3: CASSRDTGGVEAFF
DNA: TGTGCCAGCTCACGCGACACAGGGGGCGTTGAAGCTTTCTTT

J: TRBJ2-7
D: .
V: TRBV21-1
size: once
CDR3: CASSRTQNYEQYF
DNA: TGTGCCAGCAGCAGGACTCAAAACTACGAGCAGTACTTC

J: TRBJ1-2
D: .
V: TRBV7-9
size: once
CDR3: CASSFPGEGYGYTF
DNA: TGTGCCAGCAGCTTCCCCGGGGAGGGCTATGGCTACACCTTC

J: TRBJ1-6
D: .
V: TRBV3-1/TRBV3-2
size: .
CDR3: CASSPPGFGSPLHF
DNA: TGTGCCAGCAGCCCTCCGGGGTTTGGGTCACCCCTCCACTTT

J: TRBJ1-1
D: TRBD1
V: TRBV25-1
size: few
CDR3: CASDSGGLGAFF
DNA: TGTGCCAGCGACTCAGGGGGTCTGGGGGCTTTCTTT

J: TRBJ1-2
D: .
V: TRBV28
size: .
CDR3: CASSFSRDRSGYTF
DNA: TGTGCCAGCAGTTTTAGCAGGGATCGAAGCGGCTACACCTTC

J: TRBJ1-5
D: TRBD1
V: TRBV5-8
size: .
CDR3: CASSRGRGSSYQPQHF
DNA: TGTGCCAGCAGCCGGGGCAGGGGGTCTTCTTATCAGCCCCAGCATTTT

J: TRBJ1-2
D: .
V: TRBV28
size: .
CDR3: CASTKDSVYGYTF
DNA: TGTGCCAGCACAAAGGACAGTGTTTATGGCTACACCTTC

J: TRBJ2-1
D: .
V: TRBV6-5
size: .
CDR3: CASSKRDILGNEQFF
DNA: TGTGCCAGCAGTAAACGGGACATCCTTGGGAATGAGCAGTTCTTC

J: TRBJ1-5
D: .
V: TRBV15
size: .
CDR3: CATSGTGSSDQPQHF
DNA: TGTGCCACCAGCGGAACAGGGTCGAGCGATCAGCCCCAGCATTTT

J: TRBJ1-1
D: .
V: TRBV10-2
size: .
CDR3: CASSDGQNTEAFF
DNA: TGCGCCAGCAGTGATGGGCAGAACACTGAAGCTTTCTTT

J: TRBJ1-3
D: .
V: TRBV30
size: .
CDR3: CAWSASRTGNTIYF
DNA: TGTGCCTGGAGTGCTTCTAGGACTGGAAACACCATATATTTT

J: TRBJ2-1
D: TRBD2
V: TRBV5-1
size: .
CDR3: CASSVPSLAREGGSYNEQFF
DNA: TGCGCCAGCAGCGTACCATCGCTGGCGCGGGAGGGCGGTTCCTACAATGAGCAGTTCTTC

J: TRBJ1-1
D: .
V: TRBV7-2
size: .
CDR3: CASSYNNRPEAFF
DNA: TGTGCCAGCAGCTATAACAATCGCCCTGAAGCTTTCTTT

J: TRBJ1-1
D: .
V: TRBV7-9
size: .
CDR3: CASSSNPGTEGNTEAFF
DNA: TGTGCCAGCAGCTCTAACCCCGGGACGGAGGGAAACACTGAAGCTTTCTTT

J: TRBJ2-7
D: TRBD1
V: TRBV10-3
size: .
CDR3: CAISVRGPGYEQYF
DNA: TGTGCCATCAGTGTGAGGGGGCCCGGGTACGAGCAGTACTTC

J: TRBJ1-2
D: .
V: TRBV4-2
size: .
CDR3: CASSPGSLSHYGYTF
DNA: TGTGCCAGCAGCCCGGGTTCTCTAAGCCACTATGGCTACACCTTC

J: TRBJ2-1
D: .
V: TRBV6-5
size: .
CDR3: CASRGVYNEQFF
DNA: TGTGCCAGCAGGGGCGTCTACAATGAGCAGTTCTTC

J: TRBJ1-2
D: TRBD1
V: TRBV4-1
size: .
CDR3: CASSQTGVYGYTF
DNA: TGCGCCAGCAGCCAGACAGGGGTCTATGGCTACACCTTC

J: TRBJ2-1
D: .
V: TRBV12-5
size: .
CDR3: CASGLPLGEQFF
DNA: TGTGCTAGTGGTTTGCCCCTCGGGGAGCAGTTCTTC

J: TRBJ1-2
D: .
V: TRBV5-1
size: .
CDR3: CASRSTVLYGYTF
DNA: TGCGCCAGCAGATCGACAGTACTCTATGGCTACACCTTC

J: TRBJ1-6
D: .
V: TRBV30
size: .
CDR3: CAWSREYNSPLHF
DNA: TGTGCCTGGAGTAGGGAGTATAATTCACCCCTCCACTTT

J: TRBJ1-4
D: TRBD1
V: TRBV27
size: few
CDR3: CASSFRGTRPGQRNEKLFF
DNA: TGTGCCAGCAGTTTCCGGGGGACCCGACCGGGACAGAGAAATGAAAAACTGTTTTTT

J: TRBJ1-2
D: TRBD1
V: TRBV18
size: once
CDR3: CASSPTGSNYGYTF
DNA: TGTGCCAGCTCACCGACAGGGTCCAACTATGGCTACACCTTC

J: TRBJ2-7
D: TRBD1
V: TRBV10-1
size: .
CDR3: CASRGPRDRDSYEQYF
DNA: TGCGCCAGCAGAGGCCCCCGGGACAGGGACTCCTACGAGCAGTACTTC

J: TRBJ1-2
D: .
V: TRBV7-9
size: .
CDR3: CASSPDSSNYGYTF
DNA: TGTGCCAGCAGCCCCGACAGTTCTAACTATGGCTACACCTTC

J: TRBJ1-1
D: .
V: TRBV19
size: .
CDR3: CASSMIGEAFF
DNA: TGTGCCAGTAGTATGATCGGGGAAGCTTTCTTT

J: TRBJ1-1
D: TRBD1
V: TRBV7-9
size: many
CDR3: CASSPGQGWDTEAFF
DNA: TGTGCCAGCAGCCCAGGACAGGGGTGGGACACTGAAGCTTTCTTT

J: TRBJ1-3
D: .
V: TRBV6-5
size: once
CDR3: CASSYNNTSSGNTIYF
DNA: TGTGCCAGCAGTTATAATAACACCAGCTCTGGAAACACCATATATTTT

J: TRBJ2-7
D: .
V: TRBV7-2
size: .
CDR3: CASNPQGPRGEQYF
DNA: TGTGCCAGCAACCCGCAAGGACCCCGGGGCGAGCAGTACTTC

J: TRBJ2-1
D: TRBD2
V: TRBV27
size: .
CDR3: CASSGNTGTTYNEQFF
DNA: TGTGCCAGCAGTGGGAACACCGGGACTACCTACAATGAGCAGTTCTTC

J: TRBJ2-6
D: .
V: TRBV7-9
size: .
CDR3: CASSLVPGSSGANVLTF
DNA: TGTGCCAGCAGCTTAGTTCCAGGGTCCTCTGGGGCCAACGTCCTGACTTTC

J: TRBJ2-3
D: .
V: TRBV27
size: once
CDR3: CASSLATTRGDTQYF
DNA: TGTGCCAGCAGTTTAGCTACTACGAGGGGGGATACGCAGTATTTT

J: TRBJ1-5
D: .
V: TRBV2
size: .
CDR3: CASSPVGGIYSNQPQHF
DNA: TGTGCCAGCAGTCCCGTTGGGGGGATATATAGCAATCAGCCCCAGCATTTT

J: TRBJ1-1
D: .
V: TRBV6-5
size: few
CDR3: CASSYGLMGTEAFF
DNA: TGTGCCAGCAGTTATGGGCTAATGGGCACTGAAGCTTTCTTT

J: TRBJ2-7
D: TRBD1
V: TRBV5-4
size: .
CDR3: CASSWGQGDYEQYF
DNA: TGTGCCAGCAGCTGGGGACAGGGGGACTACGAGCAGTACTTC

J: TRBJ1-1
D: .
V: TRBV25-1
size: .
CDR3: CASTRLAEGNTEAFF
DNA: TGTGCCAGCACTCGATTAGCGGAGGGTAACACTGAAGCTTTCTTT

J: TRBJ1-2
D: .
V: TRBV30
size: .
CDR3: CASTGGLGYGYTF
DNA: TGTGCCTCAACGGGGGGGCTAGGCTATGGCTACACCTTC

J: TRBJ2-5
D: .
V: TRBV6-5
size: .
CDR3: CASRQALQETQYF
DNA: TGTGCCAGCAGACAGGCCCTCCAAGAGACCCAGTACTTC

J: TRBJ1-2
D: .
V: TRBV11-1
size: .
CDR3: CASSLTSSLYGYTF
DNA: TGTGCCAGCAGCTTAACTTCCTCGCTCTATGGCTACACCTTC

J: TRBJ2-7
D: .
V: TRBV7-3
size: .
CDR3: CASSPKQSGGYYEQYF
DNA: TGTGCCAGCAGCCCTAAACAGTCTGGGGGCTACTACGAGCAGTACTTC